These T cell receptor beta chains were read from a single sample in a study of CDR3 diversity in severe acne. TCRdb ran MiXCR on the PCR reads and lists one entry per CDR3 protein. The sample contains some 85,000 distinct CDR3 sequences, under 55% of which appear only once. The sequencing sample was made of blood. Source of these receptors: a male donor with severe acne vulgaris. Each CDR3 is given with its conserved first and last residue. The order of the fields is clone size, D gene, CDR3 length, V gene, J gene, CDR3 DNA, CDR3 protein. D genes are given only for firm matches. The size of a clone is reported for some rows only, either as once, few or many, or as a class for expanded clones.

clone_size: many; d_call: TRBD2; cdr3_length: 13; v_call: TRBV6-4; j_call: TRBJ2-3; cdr3_nt: TGTGCCAGCAGTGCTAGCGGGACAGATACGCAGTATTTT; cdr3_aa: CASSASGTDTQYF
clone_size: NA; d_call: NA; cdr3_length: 13; v_call: TRBV5-6; j_call: TRBJ1-2; cdr3_nt: TGTGCCAGCACTGACGGGGGTGCCTATGGCTACACCTTC; cdr3_aa: CASTDGGAYGYTF
clone_size: NA; d_call: NA; cdr3_length: 12; v_call: TRBV5-4; j_call: TRBJ1-2; cdr3_nt: TGTGCCAGCAGCTTGGGACGGAATGGCTACACCTTC; cdr3_aa: CASSLGRNGYTF
clone_size: few; d_call: NA; cdr3_length: 17; v_call: TRBV4-1; j_call: TRBJ1-1; cdr3_nt: TGCGCCAGCAGCCAAATAGTCCCAAGGGGTGATGACACTGAAGCTTTCTTT; cdr3_aa: CASSQIVPRGDDTEAFF
clone_size: NA; d_call: TRBD1; cdr3_length: 16; v_call: TRBV7-9; j_call: TRBJ1-4; cdr3_nt: TGTGCCAGCACCTGGGGACAGGGGGCGCGGAATGAAAAACTGTTTTTT; cdr3_aa: CASTWGQGARNEKLFF
clone_size: once; d_call: NA; cdr3_length: 17; v_call: TRBV24-1; j_call: TRBJ1-5; cdr3_nt: TGTGCCACCTCGGCGAGTTGGGGGGTAGCCCCCAATCAGCCCCAGCATTTT; cdr3_aa: CATSASWGVAPNQPQHF
clone_size: NA; d_call: TRBD1; cdr3_length: 12; v_call: TRBV29-1; j_call: TRBJ1-2; cdr3_nt: TGCAGCGTCGCGGGACAGGGCTATGGCTACACCTTC; cdr3_aa: CSVAGQGYGYTF
clone_size: many; d_call: TRBD2; cdr3_length: 14; v_call: TRBV7-9; j_call: TRBJ2-1; cdr3_nt: TGTGCCAGCGCATCGCGCCTAGCGGGCGATGAGCAGTTCTTC; cdr3_aa: CASASRLAGDEQFF
clone_size: NA; d_call: TRBD2; cdr3_length: 17; v_call: TRBV29-1; j_call: TRBJ2-5; cdr3_nt: TGCAGCGTCCCGGGACTAGCGGGAACAACTTCCCAAGAGACCCAGTACTTC; cdr3_aa: CSVPGLAGTTSQETQYF
clone_size: NA; d_call: NA; cdr3_length: 14; v_call: TRBV20-1; j_call: TRBJ1-2; cdr3_nt: TGCAGTGCTAGAAAATCCGGGCAGCGGGACGGCTACGCCTTC; cdr3_aa: CSARKSGQRDGYAF
clone_size: NA; d_call: NA; cdr3_length: 14; v_call: TRBV2; j_call: TRBJ1-1; cdr3_nt: TGTGCCAGCAGGAATCGGGATGGAGGCACTGAAGCTTTCTTT; cdr3_aa: CASRNRDGGTEAFF
clone_size: NA; d_call: TRBD2; cdr3_length: 14; v_call: TRBV12-3/TRBV12-4; j_call: TRBJ2-1; cdr3_nt: TGTGCCAGTCGGACTAGCGGGAGAGGAAATGAGCAGTTCTTC; cdr3_aa: CASRTSGRGNEQFF
clone_size: NA; d_call: NA; cdr3_length: 14; v_call: TRBV5-5; j_call: TRBJ1-5; cdr3_nt: TGTGCCAGCAGCTTGGGGCAGGCTGATCAGCCCCAGCATTTT; cdr3_aa: CASSLGQADQPQHF
clone_size: NA; d_call: NA; cdr3_length: 14; v_call: TRBV25-1; j_call: TRBJ1-6; cdr3_nt: TGTGCCAGCAGTCTGACGGGGGTTAATTCACCCCTCCACTTT; cdr3_aa: CASSLTGVNSPLHF
clone_size: NA; d_call: NA; cdr3_length: 15; v_call: TRBV20-1; j_call: TRBJ1-1; cdr3_nt: TGCAGTGCTAGAGAGCGTAGGACAGTATTTACTGAAGCTTTCTTT; cdr3_aa: CSARERRTVFTEAFF
clone_size: many; d_call: TRBD1; cdr3_length: 14; v_call: TRBV2; j_call: TRBJ2-1; cdr3_nt: TGTGCCACCTACCAGGACAGGGACTTGAGGGGGCAGTTCTTC; cdr3_aa: CATYQDRDLRGQFF
clone_size: few; d_call: TRBD1; cdr3_length: 17; v_call: TRBV25-1; j_call: TRBJ2-6; cdr3_nt: TGTGCCACTTCACCGGGACAGGGGAGGAATGGGGCCAACGTCCTGACTTTC; cdr3_aa: CATSPGQGRNGANVLTF
clone_size: NA; d_call: NA; cdr3_length: 14; v_call: TRBV19; j_call: TRBJ1-6; cdr3_nt: TGTGCCAGCGAAAACACCTACGATAATTCACCCCTCCACTTT; cdr3_aa: CASENTYDNSPLHF
clone_size: many; d_call: NA; cdr3_length: 13; v_call: TRBV20-1; j_call: TRBJ2-7; cdr3_nt: TGCAGTGCCCTCCGGGCCCCCCCTTACGAGCAGTACTTC; cdr3_aa: CSALRAPPYEQYF
clone_size: NA; d_call: TRBD2; cdr3_length: 16; v_call: TRBV19; j_call: TRBJ2-7; cdr3_nt: TGTGCCAGTAGTATAGGACTAGCGGGTTTTACCGGGGAGCTGTACTTC; cdr3_aa: CASSIGLAGFTGELYF
clone_size: once; d_call: NA; cdr3_length: 14; v_call: TRBV4-1; j_call: TRBJ2-3; cdr3_nt: TGCGCCAGCAGCCAAGAGGGAGACAATGGTACGCAGTATTTT; cdr3_aa: CASSQEGDNGTQYF
clone_size: few; d_call: TRBD2; cdr3_length: 15; v_call: TRBV6-4; j_call: TRBJ2-3; cdr3_nt: TGTGCCAGCAGTGCTCAGCTGGGAGGGACAGATACGCAGTATTTT; cdr3_aa: CASSAQLGGTDTQYF
clone_size: few; d_call: NA; cdr3_length: 12; v_call: TRBV25-1; j_call: TRBJ1-3; cdr3_nt: TGTGCCAGCCATGACAGGCGAAACACCATATATTTT; cdr3_aa: CASHDRRNTIYF
clone_size: NA; d_call: TRBD1; cdr3_length: 16; v_call: TRBV25-1; j_call: TRBJ1-4; cdr3_nt: TGTGCCATCAGTGAATACGCCACAGGGGGAGAAGAAAAACTGTTTTTT; cdr3_aa: CAISEYATGGEEKLFF
clone_size: NA; d_call: TRBD1; cdr3_length: 16; v_call: TRBV13; j_call: TRBJ1-2; cdr3_nt: TGTGCCAGCAGCTTAGGAGGGGGACAGAGGGCGGGAGGCTACACCTTC; cdr3_aa: CASSLGGGQRAGGYTF
clone_size: few; d_call: NA; cdr3_length: 17; v_call: TRBV7-8; j_call: TRBJ2-3; cdr3_nt: TGTGCCAGCAGCTTTAACCCCGGTGATACTAGCACAGATACGCAGTATTTT; cdr3_aa: CASSFNPGDTSTDTQYF
clone_size: medium-sized; d_call: NA; cdr3_length: 11; v_call: TRBV6-5; j_call: TRBJ2-7; cdr3_nt: TGTGCCAGCAGTTACACGGGAGAGCAGTACTTC; cdr3_aa: CASSYTGEQYF
clone_size: many; d_call: NA; cdr3_length: 13; v_call: TRBV5-1; j_call: TRBJ2-7; cdr3_nt: TGCGCCAGCAGCTTTGACATCTCCCGCGAGCAGTACTTC; cdr3_aa: CASSFDISREQYF
clone_size: NA; d_call: NA; cdr3_length: 13; v_call: TRBV10-2; j_call: TRBJ2-7; cdr3_nt: TGCGCCAGTCAGAGGGATACGTCCTACGAGCAGTACTTC; cdr3_aa: CASQRDTSYEQYF
clone_size: many; d_call: TRBD1; cdr3_length: 13; v_call: TRBV29-1; j_call: TRBJ2-5; cdr3_nt: TGCAGCGTCCCGGGACAGGGGGCTGAGACCCAGTACTTC; cdr3_aa: CSVPGQGAETQYF
clone_size: many; d_call: TRBD1; cdr3_length: 14; v_call: TRBV7-2; j_call: TRBJ2-7; cdr3_nt: TGTGCCAGCAACTACGGGACAGGGATATACGAGCAGTACTTC; cdr3_aa: CASNYGTGIYEQYF
clone_size: many; d_call: NA; cdr3_length: 13; v_call: TRBV19; j_call: TRBJ2-6; cdr3_nt: TGTGCCAGTAGCACCCCTGGGGCCAACGTCCTGACTTTC; cdr3_aa: CASSTPGANVLTF
clone_size: NA; d_call: TRBD2; cdr3_length: 16; v_call: TRBV28; j_call: TRBJ2-3; cdr3_nt: TGTGCCAGCAGCCTAGCGGGAGTGGGGGAAAGAGATACGCAGTATTTT; cdr3_aa: CASSLAGVGERDTQYF
clone_size: NA; d_call: NA; cdr3_length: 15; v_call: TRBV15; j_call: TRBJ1-6; cdr3_nt: TGTGCCACCGGCAGAGACCTAGAAGTTCGTTCACCCCTCCACTTT; cdr3_aa: CATGRDLEVRSPLHF
clone_size: NA; d_call: TRBD1; cdr3_length: 16; v_call: TRBV2; j_call: TRBJ1-5; cdr3_nt: TGTGCCAGCAGGAGAACAGGGGGGGTTGGCAATCAGCCCCAGCATTTT; cdr3_aa: CASRRTGGVGNQPQHF
clone_size: many; d_call: NA; cdr3_length: 13; v_call: TRBV2; j_call: TRBJ1-2; cdr3_nt: TGTGCCAGCATCGCCCCTGACATGCTCAGCTACACCTTC; cdr3_aa: CASIAPDMLSYTF
clone_size: many; d_call: TRBD2; cdr3_length: 16; v_call: TRBV5-1; j_call: TRBJ2-1; cdr3_nt: TGCGCCAGCAGCTTACCGGGGACTAGCGGGGGAAATGAGCAGTTCTTC; cdr3_aa: CASSLPGTSGGNEQFF
clone_size: few; d_call: TRBD1; cdr3_length: 15; v_call: TRBV7-9; j_call: TRBJ2-5; cdr3_nt: TGTGCCAGCAGCCGGCGGGACAGGGGGCGAGAGACCCAGTACTTC; cdr3_aa: CASSRRDRGRETQYF
clone_size: NA; d_call: TRBD2; cdr3_length: 16; v_call: TRBV2; j_call: TRBJ2-2; cdr3_nt: TGTGCCAGCAGGGCACTAGCGGGAGTACGGACCGGGGAGCTGTTTTTT; cdr3_aa: CASRALAGVRTGELFF
clone_size: many; d_call: TRBD2; cdr3_length: 17; v_call: TRBV18; j_call: TRBJ2-2; cdr3_nt: TGTGCCAGCTCTCCCTTGAGCGGGAACGCGAACACCGGGGAGCTGTTTTTT; cdr3_aa: CASSPLSGNANTGELFF
clone_size: NA; d_call: TRBD2; cdr3_length: 17; v_call: TRBV2; j_call: TRBJ2-1; cdr3_nt: TGTGCCAGCAGCGGAAGGCTTTCGGGAGGCTTCTACAATGAGCAGTTCTTC; cdr3_aa: CASSGRLSGGFYNEQFF
clone_size: many; d_call: NA; cdr3_length: 13; v_call: TRBV29-1; j_call: TRBJ2-1; cdr3_nt: TGCAGCGTTGACAGGGGCGTTTACAATGAGCAGTTCTTC; cdr3_aa: CSVDRGVYNEQFF
clone_size: NA; d_call: TRBD1; cdr3_length: 15; v_call: TRBV15; j_call: TRBJ2-7; cdr3_nt: TGTGCCACCAGCAGAGAAAGTCCGGGACAGTACGAGCAGTACTTC; cdr3_aa: CATSRESPGQYEQYF
clone_size: medium-sized; d_call: NA; cdr3_length: 13; v_call: TRBV29-1; j_call: TRBJ1-1; cdr3_nt: TGCAGCGTTGAGTCAGGGGTGAACACTGAAGCTTTCTTT; cdr3_aa: CSVESGVNTEAFF
clone_size: many; d_call: TRBD1; cdr3_length: 14; v_call: TRBV7-9; j_call: TRBJ2-3; cdr3_nt: TGTGCCAGCAGCCCGACAGGGGCCACAGATACGCAGTATTTT; cdr3_aa: CASSPTGATDTQYF
clone_size: NA; d_call: TRBD2; cdr3_length: 16; v_call: TRBV6-4; j_call: TRBJ2-5; cdr3_nt: TGTGCCAGCAGTGAGAGGGCAGCGGGAGGGCGAGAGACCCAGTACTTC; cdr3_aa: CASSERAAGGRETQYF
clone_size: NA; d_call: TRBD1; cdr3_length: 15; v_call: TRBV20-1; j_call: TRBJ2-7; cdr3_nt: TGCAGTGCTAGTCACCGGGACAGGGCTATGTACGAGCAGTACTTC; cdr3_aa: CSASHRDRAMYEQYF
clone_size: few; d_call: TRBD2; cdr3_length: 18; v_call: TRBV4-2; j_call: TRBJ2-3; cdr3_nt: TGTGCCAGCAGCCCGCGGACTAGCGGGGGCTCAAACACAGATACGCAGTATTTT; cdr3_aa: CASSPRTSGGSNTDTQYF
clone_size: many; d_call: TRBD1; cdr3_length: 15; v_call: TRBV20-1; j_call: TRBJ2-7; cdr3_nt: TGCAGTGCTGATACACCAGGGGGCGCGGGGAACGAGCAGTACTTC; cdr3_aa: CSADTPGGAGNEQYF
clone_size: NA; d_call: NA; cdr3_length: 16; v_call: TRBV5-4; j_call: TRBJ1-2; cdr3_nt: TGTGCCAGCAGCTTGGACCGACTGCTTGATCTCTATGGCTACACCTTC; cdr3_aa: CASSLDRLLDLYGYTF
clone_size: NA; d_call: NA; cdr3_length: 12; v_call: TRBV13; j_call: TRBJ2-2; cdr3_nt: TGTGCCAGCAGTCCGGAAGGCGGGGAGCTGTTTTTT; cdr3_aa: CASSPEGGELFF
clone_size: NA; d_call: NA; cdr3_length: 12; v_call: TRBV29-1; j_call: TRBJ1-5; cdr3_nt: TGCAGCGTTGGTGGCAGCAATCAGCCCCAGCATTTT; cdr3_aa: CSVGGSNQPQHF
clone_size: NA; d_call: NA; cdr3_length: 11; v_call: TRBV9; j_call: TRBJ1-1; cdr3_nt: TGTGCCAGCAGCGAGGTGACTGAAGCTTTCTTT; cdr3_aa: CASSEVTEAFF
clone_size: few; d_call: NA; cdr3_length: 12; v_call: TRBV7-2; j_call: TRBJ1-5; cdr3_nt: TGTGCCAGCAGCTTAGAAGGGCGGCCCCAGCATTTT; cdr3_aa: CASSLEGRPQHF
clone_size: NA; d_call: TRBD2; cdr3_length: 13; v_call: TRBV6-2/TRBV6-3; j_call: TRBJ2-1; cdr3_nt: TGTGCCAGCAGTCCCGGGACTACATATGAGCAGTTCTTC; cdr3_aa: CASSPGTTYEQFF